This T cell receptor (beta chain) was retrieved from a study of patients and donors after allogeneic stem cell transplantation. Trimming removed 6 bases from V and 1 base from J, with 18 bases in between. Germline CDR1 is MDHEN and CDR2 is SYDVKM. The CDR3 sequence is 16 residues long. Each CDR3 protein is one row after TCRdb ran MiXCR on the RT-PCR reads. The sample shows roughly 140,000 distinct CDR3 sequences, roughly two fifths of them seen only once. This clonotype appeared many times. The sequence came from a human donor who was either an allogeneic HSCT recipient or a stem cell or donor lymphocyte infusion donor (not recorded which). It is not recorded whose cells these are; they may come from a transplant donor. Sequenced sample: blood, either unsorted or a sorted T cell fraction (not recorded which). This sequence joins TRBV28 and TRBJ1-1; D uncertain. CDR3 sequence reads: CASSPPGRRGNTEAFF. As DNA, the CDR3 is TGTGCCAGCAGCCCCCCCGGAAGACGCGGGAACACTGAAGCTTTCTTT.